A selection of T cell receptor beta chains follows, all from one sample in a study of cytomegalovirus exposure and HLA in healthy donors. Clones were sequenced by immunoSEQ multiplex PCR, and TCRdb holds only the in-frame ones, with some missing. The data contain 150,000 or so clones, roughly 80% of them singletons. The sample taken for sequencing was PBMCs. Every receptor here comes from a woman in her fifties or sixties in good health and CMV-seropositive. CDR3s include the opening cysteine and the closing phenylalanine or tryptophan. The D gene is left open where the match is weak. A row's size may be missing; if present it is once, few, many or a size class.

CDR3aa	CDR3nt	abundance	d_gene	v_gene	j_gene	len
CSVGLEYNEQFF	TGCAGCGTCGGACTAGAGTACAATGAGCAGTTCTTC	few	TRBD2	TRBV29-1	TRBJ2-1	12
CASSPRAKETQYF	TGTGCCAGCAGCCCCAGGGCTAAAGAGACCCAGTACTTC	.	.	TRBV5-4	TRBJ2-5	13
CASSIEGTAGSNYGYTF	TGTGCCAGTAGTATAGAGGGCACCGCAGGGTCTAACTATGGCTACACCTTC	.	.	TRBV19	TRBJ1-2	17
CASRSGRAAEAFF	TGTGCCAGCCGGTCGGGCAGGGCGGCTGAAGCTTTCTTT	.	.	TRBV28	TRBJ1-1	13
CASSLSHLNQPQHF	TGTGCCAGCAGCTTGTCCCATCTAAATCAGCCCCAGCATTTT	.	.	TRBV5-5	TRBJ1-5	14
CATSSKPSSSSYNEQFF	TGTGCCACCAGCAGTAAGCCTAGCTCGAGCTCCTACAATGAGCAGTTCTTC	.	.	TRBV15	TRBJ2-1	17
CASSPLAGAYNEQFF	TGCGCCAGCAGCCCGCTAGCGGGGGCTTACAATGAGCAGTTCTTC	.	TRBD2	TRBV4-1	TRBJ2-1	15
CASSQDRGVDTQYF	TGCGCCAGCAGCCAAGATCGGGGGGTAGATACGCAGTATTTT	.	TRBD2	TRBV4-1	TRBJ2-3	14
CASSLAIGGTGTQYF	TGTGCCAGCAGCTTAGCGATTGGGGGCACCGGTACGCAGTATTTT	.	.	TRBV11-2	TRBJ2-3	15
CASNRDIYGYTF	TGTGCCAGTAACCGGGACATATATGGCTACACCTTC	.	.	TRBV7-2	TRBJ1-2	12
CASSLEAGGPPDTQYF	TGCGCCAGCAGCTTGGAGGCGGGAGGTCCGCCAGATACGCAGTATTTT	.	TRBD2	TRBV5-1	TRBJ2-3	16
CASSVEQGKNGKNIQYF	TGTGCCAGCAGCGTAGAACAGGGTAAAAACGGCAAAAACATTCAGTACTTC	.	.	TRBV9	TRBJ2-4	17
CSVGTSGSYEQYF	TGCAGCGTTGGTACTAGCGGGAGTTACGAGCAGTACTTC	.	TRBD2	TRBV29-1	TRBJ2-7	13
CASSQDGRGTYEQYF	TGTGCCAGCAGCCAAGACGGCAGGGGGACCTACGAGCAGTACTTC	.	TRBD1	TRBV14	TRBJ2-7	15
CAWSLPAGKSKGYTF	TGTGCCTGGAGTCTCCCGGCAGGGAAGTCGAAAGGCTACACCTTC	.	.	TRBV30	TRBJ1-2	15
CASSIEYGGAYNEQFF	TGTGCCAGTAGTATAGAATATGGGGGCGCCTACAATGAGCAGTTCTTC	once	.	TRBV19	TRBJ2-1	16
CASSPKTSGRANEQFF	TGTGCCAGCTCACCCAAAACTAGCGGGAGAGCCAATGAGCAGTTCTTC	once	TRBD2	TRBV18	TRBJ2-1	16
CASSQNLGNEQYF	TGTGCCAGCTCACAGAATCTAGGAAACGAGCAGTACTTC	once	.	TRBV18	TRBJ2-7	13
CASSPRTSWGETQYF	TGCGCCAGCAGCCCCCGGACTAGTTGGGGAGAGACCCAGTACTTC	.	TRBD2	TRBV5-1	TRBJ2-5	15
CASAQGNYGYTF	TGTGCCAGCGCCCAGGGAAACTATGGCTACACCTTC	.	.	TRBV28	TRBJ1-2	12
CASSSLARNTIYF	TGTGCCAGCAGCTCCCTAGCTAGAAACACCATATATTTT	.	.	TRBV13	TRBJ1-3	13
CASSPEGGGLGETQYF	TGTGCCAGCAGCCCCGAGGGGGGGGGTCTAGGAGAGACCCAGTACTTC	.	.	TRBV5-4	TRBJ2-5	16
CASSQAGPYQPQHF	TGTGCCAGCTCACAGGCAGGGCCTTATCAGCCCCAGCATTTT	.	.	TRBV18	TRBJ1-5	14
CASSLRDGVTDTQYF	TGTGCCAGCAGTTTGCGGGACGGAGTCACAGATACGCAGTATTTT	.	.	TRBV27	TRBJ2-3	15